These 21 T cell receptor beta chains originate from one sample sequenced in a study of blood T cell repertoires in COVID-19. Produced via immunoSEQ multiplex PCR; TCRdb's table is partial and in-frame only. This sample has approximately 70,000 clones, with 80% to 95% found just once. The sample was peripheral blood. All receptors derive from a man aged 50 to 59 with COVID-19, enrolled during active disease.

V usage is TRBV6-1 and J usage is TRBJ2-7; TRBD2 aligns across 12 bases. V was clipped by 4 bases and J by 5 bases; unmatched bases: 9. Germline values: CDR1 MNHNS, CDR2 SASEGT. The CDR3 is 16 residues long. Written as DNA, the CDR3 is TGTGCCAGCAGTGTGACTAGCGGGAGTATCGGTGACGAGCAGTACTTC. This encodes CASSVTSGSIGDEQYF.

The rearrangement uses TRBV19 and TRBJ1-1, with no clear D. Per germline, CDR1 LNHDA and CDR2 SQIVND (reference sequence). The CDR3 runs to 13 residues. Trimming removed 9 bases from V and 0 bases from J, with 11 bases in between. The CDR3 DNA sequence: TGTGCCAGCTTCCGAGGGATGAACACTGAAGCTTTCTTT. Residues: CASFRGMNTEAFF.

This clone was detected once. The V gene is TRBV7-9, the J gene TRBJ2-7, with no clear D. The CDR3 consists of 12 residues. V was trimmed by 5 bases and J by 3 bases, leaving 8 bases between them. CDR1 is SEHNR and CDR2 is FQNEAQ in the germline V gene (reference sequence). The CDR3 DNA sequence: TGTGCCAGCAGCAGAGAGAGCTACGAGCAGTACTTC. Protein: CASSRESYEQYF.

In DNA, the CDR3 is TGTGCCAGCAGCGAGCTAGCGGGACATGACACAGATACGCAGTATTTT. Translating it yields CASSELAGHDTDTQYF. The rearrangement joins TRBV9 to TRBJ2-3, with 9 nucleotides matching TRBD2. Per the germline V gene, CDR1 is SGDLS and CDR2 is YYNGEE. V lost 3 bases to trimming and J lost 2 bases; unmatched junction nucleotides: 7. This CDR3 has 16 residues.

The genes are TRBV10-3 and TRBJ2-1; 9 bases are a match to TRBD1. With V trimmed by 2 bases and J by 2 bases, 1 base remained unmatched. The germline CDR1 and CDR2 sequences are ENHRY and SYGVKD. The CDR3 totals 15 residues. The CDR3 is CAISEGQGTYNEQFF. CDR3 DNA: TGTGCCATCAGTGAGGGACAGGGGACCTACAATGAGCAGTTCTTC.

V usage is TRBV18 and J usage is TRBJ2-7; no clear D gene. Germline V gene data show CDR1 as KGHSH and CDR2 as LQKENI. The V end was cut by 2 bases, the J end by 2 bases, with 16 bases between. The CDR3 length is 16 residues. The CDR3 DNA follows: TGTGCCAGCTCACCATTGGGCCCCCCCGCAACCTACGAGCAGTACGTC. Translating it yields CASSPLGPPATYEQYV.

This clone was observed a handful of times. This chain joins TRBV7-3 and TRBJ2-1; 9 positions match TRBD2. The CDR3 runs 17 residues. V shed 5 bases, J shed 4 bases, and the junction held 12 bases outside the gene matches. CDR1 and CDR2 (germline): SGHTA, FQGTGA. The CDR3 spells CASSREGGRAGYNEQFF. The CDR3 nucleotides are TGTGCCAGCAGCCGCGAGGGCGGGAGGGCCGGTTACAATGAGCAGTTCTTC.

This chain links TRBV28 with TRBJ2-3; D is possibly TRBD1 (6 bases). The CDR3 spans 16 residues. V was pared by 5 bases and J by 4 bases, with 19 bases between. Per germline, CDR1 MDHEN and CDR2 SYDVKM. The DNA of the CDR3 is TGTGCCAGCAGTCCCCTGGGCAGGGGCCCCCCAGATACGCAGTATTTT. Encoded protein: CASSPLGRGPPDTQYF. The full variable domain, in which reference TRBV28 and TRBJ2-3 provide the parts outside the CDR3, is DVKVTQSSRYLVKRTGEKVFLECVQDMDHENMFWYRQDPGLGLRLIYFSYDVKMKEKGDIPEGYSVSREKKERFSLILESASTNQTSMYLCASSPLGRGPPDTQYFGPGTRLTVL.

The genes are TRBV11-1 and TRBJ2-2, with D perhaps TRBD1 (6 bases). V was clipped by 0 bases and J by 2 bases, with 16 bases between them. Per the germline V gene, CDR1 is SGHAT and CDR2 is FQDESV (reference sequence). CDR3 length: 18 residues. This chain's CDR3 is CASSLAVRGRGNTGELFF. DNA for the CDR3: TGTGCCAGCAGCTTAGCTGTACGCGGCAGGGGAAACACCGGGGAGCTGTTTTTT.

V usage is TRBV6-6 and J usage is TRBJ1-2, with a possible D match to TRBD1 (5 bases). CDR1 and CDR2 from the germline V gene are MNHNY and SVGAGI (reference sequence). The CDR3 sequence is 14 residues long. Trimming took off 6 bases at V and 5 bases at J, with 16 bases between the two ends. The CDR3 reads CASSPGGGKYGYTF. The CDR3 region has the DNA TGTGCCAGCAGCCCCGGGGGGGGGAAGTATGGCTACACCTTC.

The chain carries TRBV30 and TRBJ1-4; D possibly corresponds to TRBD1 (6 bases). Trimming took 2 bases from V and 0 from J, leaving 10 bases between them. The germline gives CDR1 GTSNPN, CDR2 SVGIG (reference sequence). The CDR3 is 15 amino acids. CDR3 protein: CAWSHRDPTNEKLFF. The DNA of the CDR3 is TGTGCCTGGAGTCACAGGGATCCAACTAATGAAAAACTGTTTTTT.

The CDR3 sequence: CASSLAVGAGSEQYF. DNA for the CDR3: TGTGCCAGCAGCTTGGCTGTAGGGGCGGGGTCCGAGCAGTACTTC. The chain uses TRBV5-5 and TRBJ2-7; possibly TRBD2 for D (6 bases). Per the germline V gene, CDR1 is SGHKS and CDR2 is YYEKEE (reference sequence). V was cut by 0 bases and J by 6 bases, with 16 bases left in between. The CDR3 length is 15 residues.

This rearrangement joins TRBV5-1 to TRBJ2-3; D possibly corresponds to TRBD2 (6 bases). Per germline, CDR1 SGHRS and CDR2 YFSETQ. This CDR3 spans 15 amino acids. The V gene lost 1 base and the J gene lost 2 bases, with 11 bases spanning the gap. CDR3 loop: CASSLFGGTTDTQYF. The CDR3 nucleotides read TGCGCCAGCAGCTTGTTCGGGGGAACCACAGATACGCAGTATTTT.

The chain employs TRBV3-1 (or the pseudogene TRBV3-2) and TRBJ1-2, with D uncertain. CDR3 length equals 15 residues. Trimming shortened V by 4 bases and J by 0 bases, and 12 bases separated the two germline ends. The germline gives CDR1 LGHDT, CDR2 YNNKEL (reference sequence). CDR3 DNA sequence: TGTGCCAGCAGCCCTAGCCAGACAACTAACTATGGCTACACCTTC. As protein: CASSPSQTTNYGYTF.

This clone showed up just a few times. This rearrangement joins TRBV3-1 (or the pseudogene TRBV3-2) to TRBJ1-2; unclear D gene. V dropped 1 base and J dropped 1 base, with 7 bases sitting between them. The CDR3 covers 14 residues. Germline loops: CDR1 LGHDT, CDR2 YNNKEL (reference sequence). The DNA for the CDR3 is TGTGCCAGCAGCCAAGGAGCACTTAACTATGGCTACACCTTC. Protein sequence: CASSQGALNYGYTF.

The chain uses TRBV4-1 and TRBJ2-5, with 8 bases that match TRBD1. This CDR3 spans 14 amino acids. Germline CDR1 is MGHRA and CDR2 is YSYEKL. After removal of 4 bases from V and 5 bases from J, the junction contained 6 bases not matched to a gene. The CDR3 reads CASSPGTGRETQYF. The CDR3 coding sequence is TGCGCCAGCAGCCCCGGGACAGGACGGGAGACCCAGTACTTC.

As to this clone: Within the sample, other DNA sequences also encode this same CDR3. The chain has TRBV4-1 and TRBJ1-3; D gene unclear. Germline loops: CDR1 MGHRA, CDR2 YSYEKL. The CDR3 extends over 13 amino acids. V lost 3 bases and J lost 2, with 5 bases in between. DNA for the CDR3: TGCGCCAGCAGCCAGGGCCCTGGAAACACCATATATTTT. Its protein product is CASSQGPGNTIYF.

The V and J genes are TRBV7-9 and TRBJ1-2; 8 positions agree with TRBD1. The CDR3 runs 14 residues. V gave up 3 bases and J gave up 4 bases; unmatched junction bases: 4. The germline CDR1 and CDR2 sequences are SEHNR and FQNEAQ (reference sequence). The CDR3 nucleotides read TGTGCCAGCAGCTTCCCGGGACAGGCCTATGGCTACACCTTC. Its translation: CASSFPGQAYGYTF.

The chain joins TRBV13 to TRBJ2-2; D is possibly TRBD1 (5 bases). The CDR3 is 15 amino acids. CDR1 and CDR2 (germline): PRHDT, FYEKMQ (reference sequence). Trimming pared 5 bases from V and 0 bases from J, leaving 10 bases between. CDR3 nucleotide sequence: TGTGCCAGCAGCATTACAGGTGCGAACACCGGGGAGCTGTTTTTT. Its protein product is CASSITGANTGELFF. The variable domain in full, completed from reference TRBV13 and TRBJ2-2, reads AAGVIQSPRHLIKEKRETATLKCYPIPRHDTVYWYQQGPGQDPQFLISFYEKMQSDKGSIPDRFSAQQFSDYHSELNMSSLELGDSALYFCASSITGANTGELFFGEGSRLTVL.

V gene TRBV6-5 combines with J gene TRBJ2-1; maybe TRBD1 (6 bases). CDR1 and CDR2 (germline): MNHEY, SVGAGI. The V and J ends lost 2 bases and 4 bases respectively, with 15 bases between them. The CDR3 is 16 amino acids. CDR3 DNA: TGTGCCAGCAGTTACCTCGGCAGAGGACAGTACAATGAGCAGTTCTTC. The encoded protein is CASSYLGRGQYNEQFF.

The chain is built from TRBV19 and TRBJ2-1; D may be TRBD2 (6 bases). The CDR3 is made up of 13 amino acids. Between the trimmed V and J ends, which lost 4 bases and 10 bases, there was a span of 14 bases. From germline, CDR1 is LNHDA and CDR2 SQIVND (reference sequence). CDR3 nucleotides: TGTGCCAGTAGTAGATACGGGGGAAGCGAGCAGTTCTTC. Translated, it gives CASSRYGGSEQFF.